This T cell receptor (beta chain) was profiled in a study of shared clonotypes between healthy human individuals. General study findings and limits: Clonotype sharing across a few donors was observed for around 5% of naive CD4 clonotypes. The generation probabilities recorded for non-shared clonotypes fell below those of clonotypes shared by all four donors.

Every subset's genomic DNA went evenly onto several immunoSEQ plates. Sequenced by immunoSEQ multiplex PCR; TCRdb stores in-frame clones only, minus some. The data show fewer than 850,000 clones, with around 90% seen just once and 34% held by the top ten. Germline CDR1 reads KGHSH; CDR2 reads LQKENI. With 6 bases clipped from V and 4 bases from J, the junction kept 14 bases outside the gene matches. The CDR3 covers 17 residues. As regards this clone: Its antigen is undetermined.

The sample taken for sequencing was memory CD8+ T cells from PBMCs. Indicated subset: CD45RO+ cells pooled with CCR7-negative TemRA cells. The TCR was taken from a man aged 18-30 years in good health. Some clones in this sample may be carry-over from other donors' samples. The chain carries TRBV18 and TRBJ2-3, with TRBD2 identical over 9 bases. CDR3 bases: TGTGCCAGCTCCACCCGGGAGAGCGGGAGGAGCGCAGATACGCAGTATTTT. It codes for CASSTRESGRSADTQYF.